This T cell receptor beta chain appears in the sequencing data of a study of T cells in Graves' hyperthyroidism and ophthalmopathy. Study results and caveats: In the analysis, a 13 V-J model separated ophthalmopathy from stable hyperthyroidism.

Amplification targeted TCR beta CDR3 regions from RNA transcripts. First-round RT-PCR targeting the TCR CDR3 was performed with the HTBI primer set. TCRdb itself ran the multiplex PCR reads through MiXCR, one entry per CDR3 protein. The data show about 640,000 distinct CDR3 sequences, nearly 45% seen once. Germline loops: CDR1 SEHNR, CDR2 FQNEAQ (reference sequence). This CDR3 region has 15 residues. V was shortened by 4 bases and J by 5 bases, with 17 bases between the two germline ends. This clonotype was detected ten times or more. Its antigen remains unidentified. Diagnoses were made from clinical symptoms, serum measures (thyroxine and TRAb), thyroid ultrasound and orbital computed tomography.

The sample comprised peripheral blood or thyroid tissue (not recorded which). The sequence was obtained from an adult man with Graves' disease, either hyperthyroidism or ophthalmopathy (not recorded which). The rearrangement links TRBV7-9 to TRBJ1-1; unclear D gene. The CDR3 sequence is CASSSSWGMGTEAFF. CDR3 sequence (DNA): TGTGCCAGCAGCTCCTCTTGGGGAATGGGGACTGAAGCTTTCTTT. The full variable domain, completed using reference TRBV7-9 and TRBJ1-1, is DTGVSQNPRHKITKRGQNVTFRCDPISEHNRLYWYRQTLGQGPEFLTYFQNEAQLEKSRLLSDRFSAERPKGSFSTLEIQRTEQGDSAMYLCASSSSWGMGTEAFFGQGTRLTVV.